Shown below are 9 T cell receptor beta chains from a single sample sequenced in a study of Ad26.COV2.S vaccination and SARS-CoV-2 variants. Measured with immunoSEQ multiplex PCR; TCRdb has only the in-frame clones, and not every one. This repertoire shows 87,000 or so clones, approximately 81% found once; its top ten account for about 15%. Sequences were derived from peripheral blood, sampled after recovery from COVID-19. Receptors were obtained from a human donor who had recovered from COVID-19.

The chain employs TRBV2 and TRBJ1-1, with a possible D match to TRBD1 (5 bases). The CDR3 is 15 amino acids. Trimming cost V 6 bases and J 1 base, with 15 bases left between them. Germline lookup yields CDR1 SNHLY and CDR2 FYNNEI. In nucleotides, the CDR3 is TGTGCCAGCAGCAACCCCCAGGGATCGAACACTGAAGCTTTCTTT. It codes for CASSNPQGSNTEAFF.

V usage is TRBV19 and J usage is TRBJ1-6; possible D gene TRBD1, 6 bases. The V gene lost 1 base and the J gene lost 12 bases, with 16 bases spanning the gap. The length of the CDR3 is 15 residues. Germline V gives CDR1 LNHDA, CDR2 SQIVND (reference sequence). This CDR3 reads CASSIGGGQIQPLHF. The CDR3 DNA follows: TGTGCCAGTAGTATAGGGGGCGGACAGATACAACCCCTCCACTTT.

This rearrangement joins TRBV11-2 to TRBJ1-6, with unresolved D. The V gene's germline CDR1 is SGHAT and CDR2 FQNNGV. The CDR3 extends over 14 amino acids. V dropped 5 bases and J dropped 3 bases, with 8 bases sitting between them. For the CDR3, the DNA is TGTGCCAGCAGCCAAGGACTCTATAATTCACCCCTCCACTTT. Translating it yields CASSQGLYNSPLHF.

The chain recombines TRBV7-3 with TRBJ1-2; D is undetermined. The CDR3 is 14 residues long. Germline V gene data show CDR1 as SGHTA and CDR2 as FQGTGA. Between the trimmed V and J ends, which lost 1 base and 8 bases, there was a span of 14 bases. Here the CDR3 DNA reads TGTGCCAGCAGCTTAAACCCTGGTGAGGTCGGCTACACCTTC. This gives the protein CASSLNPGEVGYTF.

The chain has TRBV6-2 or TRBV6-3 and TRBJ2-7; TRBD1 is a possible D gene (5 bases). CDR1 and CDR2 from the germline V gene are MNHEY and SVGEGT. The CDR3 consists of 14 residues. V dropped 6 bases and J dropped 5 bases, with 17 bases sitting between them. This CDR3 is CASSQTRSGNEQYF. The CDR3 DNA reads TGTGCCAGCAGCCAAACGAGGTCAGGGAACGAGCAGTACTTC.

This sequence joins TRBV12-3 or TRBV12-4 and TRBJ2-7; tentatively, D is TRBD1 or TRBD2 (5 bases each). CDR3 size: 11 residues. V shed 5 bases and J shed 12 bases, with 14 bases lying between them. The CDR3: CASSGPGRTYF. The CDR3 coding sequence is TGTGCCAGCAGTGGTCCGGGACGCACGTACTTC.

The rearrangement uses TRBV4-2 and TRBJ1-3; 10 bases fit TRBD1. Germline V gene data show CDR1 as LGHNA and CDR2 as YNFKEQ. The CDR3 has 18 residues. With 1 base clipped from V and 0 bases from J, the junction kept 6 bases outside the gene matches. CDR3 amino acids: CASSQVGTGVGSGNTIYF. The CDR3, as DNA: TGTGCCAGCAGCCAAGTGGGGACAGGGGTAGGCTCTGGAAACACCATATATTTT.

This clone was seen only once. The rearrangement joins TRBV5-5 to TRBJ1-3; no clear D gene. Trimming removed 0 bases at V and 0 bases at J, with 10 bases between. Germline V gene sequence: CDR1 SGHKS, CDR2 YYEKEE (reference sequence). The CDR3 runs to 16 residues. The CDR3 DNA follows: TGTGCCAGCAGCTTGGGTGCGGGCTTCTCTGGAAACACCATATATTTT. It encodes CASSLGAGFSGNTIYF.

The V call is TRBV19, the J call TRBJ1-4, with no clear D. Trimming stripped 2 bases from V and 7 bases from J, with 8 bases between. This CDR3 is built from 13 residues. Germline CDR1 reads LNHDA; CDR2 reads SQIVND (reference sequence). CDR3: CASSIRASEKLFF. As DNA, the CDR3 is TGTGCCAGTAGTATAAGGGCCAGTGAAAAACTGTTTTTT.